This passage covers 20 T cell receptor beta chains from one sample sequenced in a study of OX40 agonist ivuxolimab in advanced cancers. The library came from the immunoSEQ multiplex PCR assay. TCRdb provides this immuneACCESS table in a form limited to in-frame rearrangements. Some clones are lacking; in checked studies, under half of them reflect an unresolved V gene, and why the rest are absent is not known. This sample comprises 65,000 to 100,000 clones, more than 90% of them detected only once. Around 7% of the sample lies in the top ten. Source: CD4+ or CD8+ T cells sorted from blood, taken in a trial of the OX40 agonist ivuxolimab. The receptor source for this set is an adult with an advanced solid tumor such as melanoma, head and neck, liver or kidney cancer.

The V call is TRBV7-9, the J call TRBJ1-1, with a tentative D call TRBD1 (5 bases). The CDR3 extends over 14 amino acids. Trimming took 3 bases from V and 7 from J, leaving 15 bases between them. CDR1 SEHNR and CDR2 FQNEAQ come from the germline V gene (reference sequence). CDR3 DNA sequence: TGTGCCAGCAGCTTCTGGTCAGGGAGCCTTGAAGCTTTCTTT. This sequence encodes CASSFWSGSLEAFF. The full variable domain, its missing parts supplied by reference TRBV7-9 and TRBJ1-1, is DTGVSQNPRHKITKRGQNVTFRCDPISEHNRLYWYRQTLGQGPEFLTYFQNEAQLEKSRLLSDRFSAERPKGSFSTLEIQRTEQGDSAMYLCASSFWSGSLEAFFGQGTRLTVV.

The V and J genes are TRBV5-8 and TRBJ1-2, with D hard to call. V was cut by 4 bases and J by 3 bases, with 16 bases left in between. The germline CDR1 and CDR2 sequences are SGHTS and YDEGEE. This CDR3 region has 15 residues. CDR3 sequence reads: CASSPWLGGDYGYTF. The CDR3 DNA reads as TGTGCCAGCAGCCCTTGGTTGGGCGGGGACTATGGCTACACCTTC.

The chain joins TRBV6-1 to TRBJ2-2; TRBD1 is a possible D gene (6 bases). The CDR3 has 15 residues. The germline V gene has CDR1 MNHNS and CDR2 SASEGT. Trimming pared 7 bases from V and 2 bases from J, leaving 14 bases between. This CDR3 is CASTPDRINTGELFF. The CDR3 DNA sequence: TGTGCCAGCACTCCGGACAGAATAAACACCGGGGAGCTGTTTTTT.

V and J are TRBV5-1 and TRBJ2-2, with D perhaps given as TRBD1 or TRBD2 (5 bases each). Germline loops: CDR1 SGHRS, CDR2 YFSETQ. Trimming removed 6 bases from V and 6 bases from J, with 21 bases in between. The CDR3 consists of 16 residues. CDR3 loop: CASKPPGPEGPGELFF. DNA for the CDR3: TGCGCCAGCAAACCGCCGGGACCCGAAGGCCCCGGGGAGCTGTTTTTT.

The V and J genes are TRBV28 and TRBJ2-3; D is uncertain. Germline CDR1 is MDHEN and CDR2 is SYDVKM. The ends were cut back, 5 bases at V and 3 bases at J, with 12 bases in the middle. This CDR3 has 14 amino acids. This chain's CDR3 is CASSLQVTTDTQYF. CDR3 nucleotide sequence: TGTGCCAGCAGTCTTCAGGTCACAACAGATACGCAGTATTTT.

In this sample, this clone turned up once. The chain combines TRBV5-1 with TRBJ2-7; possibly TRBD2 for D (6 bases). V lost 5 bases and J 4 bases, leaving 10 bases between the germline ends. Germline CDR1 and CDR2: SGHRS and YFSETQ. This CDR3 has 12 amino acids. CDR3 DNA sequence: TGCGCCAGCAGGGGGGGAGGATACGAGCAGTACTTC. Its protein product is CASRGGGYEQYF.

The chain has TRBV7-2 and TRBJ2-1, with D possibly matching TRBD2 (6 bases). The CDR3 covers 14 residues. Trimming took 2 bases from V and 6 from J, leaving 11 bases between them. Germline CDR1 reads SGHTA; CDR2 reads FQGNSA. For the CDR3, the DNA is TGTGCCAGCAGCTTAAGCGGGTGGGGCAATGAGCAGTTCTTC. This sequence encodes CASSLSGWGNEQFF.

The chain employs TRBV11-2 and TRBJ2-5; D remains unclear. This CDR3 is built from 13 residues. Trimming removed 1 base at V and 4 bases at J, with 7 bases between. CDR1 SGHAT and CDR2 FQNNGV come from the germline V gene. The CDR3 loop is CASSLARSETQYF. The CDR3 coding sequence is TGTGCCAGCAGCTTAGCTAGATCAGAGACCCAGTACTTC.

The V call is TRBV18, the J call TRBJ1-1, with D possibly TRBD1 on 6 matching bases. Germline CDR1 reads KGHSH; CDR2 reads LQKENI. This CDR3 has 13 residues. V lost 5 bases to trimming and J lost 3 bases, with 10 bases between them. CDR3 amino acids: CASSSSGDTEAFF. CDR3 nucleotides: TGTGCCAGCTCATCGTCAGGGGACACTGAAGCTTTCTTT.

The chain joins TRBV7-9 to TRBJ2-1, with 9 bases fitting TRBD2. The germline V gene has CDR1 SEHNR and CDR2 FQNEAQ (reference sequence). V lost 2 bases, J lost 8 bases, and 7 bases stayed unmatched. The CDR3 totals 15 residues. CDR3 residues: CASSLSGRSEDEQFF. As DNA, the CDR3 is TGTGCCAGCAGCTTAAGCGGGAGGTCCGAGGATGAGCAGTTCTTC.

The chain uses TRBV6-1 and TRBJ2-5; D uncertain. The CDR3 sequence is 15 residues long. Germline lookup yields CDR1 MNHNS and CDR2 SASEGT. Trimming stripped 4 bases from V and 0 bases from J, with 12 bases between. CDR3 DNA: TGTGCCAGCAGTGTTGGTGGGTCGGACCAAGAGACCCAGTACTTC. Translation gives CASSVGGSDQETQYF.

The J gene is TRBJ1-2, the V gene TRBV27, with 8 bases identical to TRBD1. Germline-derived CDR1 and CDR2 are MNHEY and SMNVEV (reference sequence). V was clipped by 4 bases and J by 4 bases; unmatched bases: 5. The CDR3 runs to 14 residues. CDR3 bases: TGTGCCAGCAGTTCCGGACAGGGACTCTATGGCTACACCTTC. Its protein is CASSSGQGLYGYTF.

The chain uses TRBV5-1 and TRBJ2-5; 14 bases are a match to TRBD2. The trim removed 2 bases at V and 4 bases at J, leaving 7 bases unmatched. This CDR3 has 17 amino acids. CDR1 is SGHRS, CDR2 YFSETQ, per germline. The CDR3 sequence: CASSFSGTSGSAETQYF. The DNA for the CDR3 is TGCGCCAGCAGCTTCTCCGGGACTAGCGGGAGCGCAGAGACCCAGTACTTC.

The CDR3: CASSPDMVKDNEQFF. The CDR3 DNA is TGTGCCAGCTCACCAGACATGGTTAAGGACAATGAGCAGTTCTTC. The chain joins TRBV18 to TRBJ2-1, with D unclear. Per germline, CDR1 KGHSH and CDR2 LQKENI. Trimming took off 2 bases at V and 5 bases at J, with 13 bases between the two ends. The CDR3 extends over 15 amino acids.

This chain links TRBV6-6 with TRBJ2-1; D is possibly TRBD2 (5 bases). Germline CDR1 MNHNY, CDR2 SVGAGI (reference sequence). This CDR3 has 13 amino acids. V lost 4 bases and J lost 9, with 13 bases in between. Here the CDR3 reads CASSSPKLGEQFF. Here the CDR3 DNA reads TGTGCCAGCAGTTCCCCGAAACTAGGTGAGCAGTTCTTC.

The chain joins TRBV9 to TRBJ2-7; 16 nucleotides line up with TRBD2. CDR3 length equals 15 residues. Per germline, CDR1 SGDLS and CDR2 YYNGEE. Trimming removed 4 bases from V and 10 bases from J; junction bases left unmatched: 8. CDR3 bases: TGTGCCAGCAGCTCTGGGACTAGCGGGAGGGCAGTCCAGTACTTC. Amino acid sequence: CASSSGTSGRAVQYF.

The genes are TRBV4-1 and TRBJ2-3, with D possibly matching TRBD1 (6 bases). Germline lookup yields CDR1 MGHRA and CDR2 YSYEKL. V lost 4 bases and J 0 bases, leaving 14 bases between the germline ends. The CDR3 contains 16 residues. In DNA, the CDR3 is TGCGCCAGCAGCCCAGGGGCAGGGCTGAGCACAGATACGCAGTATTTT. The encoded protein is CASSPGAGLSTDTQYF.

This chain links TRBV11-2 with TRBJ2-1; 10 nucleotides align to TRBD2. Trimming cost V 4 bases and J 9 bases; bases outside gene matches: 15. CDR3 size: 17 residues. The germline V gene encodes CDR1 SGHAT and CDR2 FQNNGV. The CDR3 bases are TGTGCCAGCAGCTCGATCAGCAGGCCAGCGGGAGGGTCTGAGCAGTTCTTC. It encodes CASSSISRPAGGSEQFF.

In its sample, this clone was seen once. J is TRBJ2-1 and V is TRBV6-1; D may be TRBD2 (6 bases). The CDR3 runs 14 residues. Germline-derived CDR1 and CDR2 are MNHNS and SASEGT. Trimming removed 1 base at V and 5 bases at J, with 9 bases between. In DNA form, the CDR3 reads TGTGCCAGCAGTGAAGGACTAGTACACAATGAGCAGTTCTTC. Translation gives CASSEGLVHNEQFF.

The chain joins TRBV20-1 to TRBJ1-4; D not certain. Germline V gene data show CDR1 as DFQATT and CDR2 as SNEGSKA (reference sequence). The CDR3 contains 10 residues. V was cut by 4 bases and J by 6 bases, with 3 bases left in between. CDR3 sequence: CSATYEKLFF. Written as DNA, the CDR3 is TGCAGTGCTACATATGAAAAACTGTTTTTT.